This record covers a single T cell receptor beta chain. Antigen unknown. The CDR3 totals 16 residues. Looked up from germline, CDR1 is MDHEN and CDR2 is SYDVKM. V lost 6 bases, J lost 2 bases, and 9 bases stayed unmatched. This sample stems from a study of T cell responses to AZD1222 COVID-19 vaccine. Study-level findings and limits: Two AZD1222 administrations were followed by greater Spike-specific TCR breadth and depth. Reportedly, nearly half of unique spike TCRs recognized epitopes outside B.1.351/B.1.1.7 mutations. Distributed over spike, vaccine-associated CD4 TCRs predominated at 160-218 and 743-854. Clonal diversity was possibly underestimated, and white British individuals and females predominated among donors.

Here immunoSEQ multiplex PCR was the method, and the copy in TCRdb shows in-frame clones only, minus some. In the table there are 70,000 to 85,000 clones, around four fifths of which are singletons. The chain carries TRBV28 and TRBJ1-5; 8 nucleotides align to TRBD1. The material was peripheral blood, obtained 28 days after the second AZD1222 dose. The sequence was obtained from an adult who received the AZD1222 COVID-19 vaccine. The CDR3: CASSSDRGFGNQPQHF. Written as DNA, the CDR3 is TGTGCCAGCAGCTCCGACAGGGGTTTTGGCAATCAGCCCCAGCATTTT.